The present T cell receptor beta chain was sequenced within a study of T cell responses to AZD1222 COVID-19 vaccine. On the study more broadly: Second doses that came at about 4 or about 12 weeks were put together. The study's findings and limits: Clonal diversity was possibly underestimated, and white British individuals and females predominated among donors. Close to half of spike-specific TCRs reportedly recognize unmutated variant regions.

Profiled with immunoSEQ multiplex PCR; TCRdb holds only in-frame clones, not every one. In the table there are 150,000 or so clones, more than 70% of which are singletons. Trimming removed 3 bases at V and 4 bases at J, with 7 bases between. The CDR3 has 13 residues. The germline V gene has CDR1 SGHTA and CDR2 FQGNSA. To note about this clone: Its antigen is currently unknown.

The J gene is TRBJ1-5, the V gene TRBV7-2; D unresolved. This specimen consisted of peripheral blood, obtained on day 0 of AZD1222 vaccination. This sequence was found in an adult in good health. CDR3 protein: CASSLRANQPQHF. The CDR3 region has the DNA TGTGCCAGCAGCTTGAGGGCGAATCAGCCCCAGCATTTT.